This T cell receptor beta chain was found in a study of spatial heterogeneity in lung cancer. The wider study: Sequences of the beta chain were consistently detected in greater numbers than alpha-chain sequences.

Study results and caveats: Ubiquitous, expanded tumor-derived TCRs were more frequently observed in blood at resection than at follow-up.

Time point described: blood at routine non-recurrence follow-up after resection. From the 5' RACE reads, TCRdb called clonotypes with MiXCR, one entry per CDR3 protein. The table records 45,000 to 50,000 distinct CDR3 sequences, 10% to 15% of them present only once. The germline gives CDR1 SGHTA, CDR2 FQGNSA. The CDR3 spans 12 residues. V lost 6 bases and J 3 bases, leaving 9 bases between the germline ends. This clonotype has ten or more counts. The antigen remains unidentified. The chain couples TRBV7-2 to TRBJ2-7; tentative D call: TRBD1 (5 bases). The input for sequencing was PBMCs, taken at follow-up. The receptor was isolated from a male donor with early-stage non-small cell lung cancer. DNA of the CDR3: TGTGCCAGCAGTAAGACAGACTACGAGCAGTACTTC. It specifies CASSKTDYEQYF.